The entry below gives a single T cell receptor (beta chain) sequence along with its context. The germline gene is not matched at one end of the junction; a read error may be the cause. The sample belongs to a study of blood T cell repertoires in COVID-19. About the study: The United States, Italy and Spain supplied acute and convalescent COVID-19 samples. Nucleic acid was either cDNA or gDNA, and it came from T cells, B-cell-depleted T cells, or PBMCs.

Either two negative PCRs, clearance, or symptom resolution qualified Cohort 3 donors as recovered. The CDR3 has 14 residues. Germline V gene data show CDR1 as LGHNA and CDR2 as YSLEER. Per the study methods: By means of reference gene primer amplification, nucleated cell counts were estimated. This table comes from immunoSEQ multiplex PCR, and its TCRdb copy is limited to in-frame clones, with some not included. V and J calls plus clone size are reproduced from that table; the DNA served to infer D and trimming. The table records roughly 500,000 clones, roughly 90% of them present only once. The sequence was obtained from a woman aged 40-49 years who had recovered from COVID-19. Sequencing was done on a sample of PBMCs or T cells enriched from blood (not recorded which). This chain links TRBV4-3 with TRBJ2-1; 12 bases match TRBD2. The CDR3 reads CARSLAGGGNEQFF. The CDR3 DNA reads as TGCGCCAGAAGCCTAGCGGGAGGGGGGAATGAGCAGTTCTTC.